The clone carrying this TCR beta chain was found once. V gave up 3 bases and J gave up 2 bases, with 6 bases separating them. The CDR3 sequence is 13 residues long. Germline V gives CDR1 KGHSH, CDR2 LQKENI. This sample was included in a study of CD8 T cells in Susac syndrome. The RNA, about 0.45 to 1 ug, was put through reverse transcription using random hexamers. One entry per CDR3 protein results from TCRdb running MiXCR on the immunoSEQ multiplex PCR reads. The sample consists of over 100,000 distinct CDR3 sequences, about 96% of them appearing once. This TCR derives from a human donor in good health. The J gene is TRBJ2-3, the V gene TRBV18; no clear D gene. What was sequenced was CD4+ T cells from PBMCs. The CDR3 DNA is TGTGCCAGCTCACCCGATGACACAGATACGCAGTATTTT. This gives the protein CASSPDDTDTQYF.